This paragraph reports one TCR beta chain. The source of the sample is a study of blood T cell repertoires in COVID-19. Background on the study: Italy, Spain and the United States were the sources of the convalescent and acute COVID-19 samples.

V shed 3 bases and J 3 bases; nucleotides not matched to a gene: 6. CDR3 length equals 16 residues. Germline CDR1 is SGHRS and CDR2 is YFSETQ. Authors' methods: By means of reference gene primer amplification, nucleated cell counts were estimated. Measured with immunoSEQ multiplex PCR; TCRdb has only the in-frame clones, and not every one. For V, J and clone size, that table is used; D and trimming come from the DNA. The data show 200,000 to 300,000 clones, approximately 91% seen once. Enrollment of patients from Seattle took place during active infection, with longitudinal follow-up. The material sequenced was peripheral blood. The chain employs TRBV5-1 and TRBJ1-4; 9 bases agree with TRBD1. This clonotype was obtained from a person between 18 and 35 years old with COVID-19, enrolled during active disease. The CDR3 here is CASSSQGAAANEKLFF. The CDR3 region has the DNA TGCGCCAGCAGCTCACAGGGGGCGGCGGCTAATGAAAAACTGTTTTTT.